The source of this T cell receptor beta chain is a study of blood T cell repertoires in COVID-19. Study-wide background: PBMCs, B-cell-depleted T cells, or T cells provided the cDNA or gDNA that made up the material.

This CDR3 region has 13 residues. Germline lookup yields CDR1 LNHDA and CDR2 SQIVND (reference sequence). V was cut by 6 bases and J by 3 bases, with 11 bases left in between. The repertoire was sequenced with immunoSEQ multiplex PCR; TCRdb's copy has only in-frame clones and lacks some. The table includes approximately 79,000 clones, approximately 80% detected once. This TCR was sampled from a woman aged 50 to 65 with acute or convalescent COVID-19. Sequencing input: peripheral blood. The chain employs TRBV19 and TRBJ1-1; unclear D gene. CDR3 bases: TGTGCCAGTAGACTCTACGGAGACACTGAAGCTTTCTTT. It specifies CASRLYGDTEAFF.